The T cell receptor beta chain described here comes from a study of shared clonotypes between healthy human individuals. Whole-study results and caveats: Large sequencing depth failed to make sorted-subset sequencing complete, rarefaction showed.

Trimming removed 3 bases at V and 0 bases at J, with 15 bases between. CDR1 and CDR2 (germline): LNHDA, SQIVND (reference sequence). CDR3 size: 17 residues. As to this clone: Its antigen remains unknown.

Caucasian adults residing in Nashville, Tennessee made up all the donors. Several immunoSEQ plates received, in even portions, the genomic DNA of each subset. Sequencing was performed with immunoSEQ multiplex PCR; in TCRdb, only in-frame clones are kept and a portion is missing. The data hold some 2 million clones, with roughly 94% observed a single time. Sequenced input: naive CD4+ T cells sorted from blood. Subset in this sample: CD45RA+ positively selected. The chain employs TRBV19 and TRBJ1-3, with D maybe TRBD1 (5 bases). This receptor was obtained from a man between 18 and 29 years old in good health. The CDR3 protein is CASSIFGQGNSGNTIYF. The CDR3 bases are TGTGCCAGTAGTATTTTTGGGCAGGGAAACTCTGGAAACACCATATATTTT.